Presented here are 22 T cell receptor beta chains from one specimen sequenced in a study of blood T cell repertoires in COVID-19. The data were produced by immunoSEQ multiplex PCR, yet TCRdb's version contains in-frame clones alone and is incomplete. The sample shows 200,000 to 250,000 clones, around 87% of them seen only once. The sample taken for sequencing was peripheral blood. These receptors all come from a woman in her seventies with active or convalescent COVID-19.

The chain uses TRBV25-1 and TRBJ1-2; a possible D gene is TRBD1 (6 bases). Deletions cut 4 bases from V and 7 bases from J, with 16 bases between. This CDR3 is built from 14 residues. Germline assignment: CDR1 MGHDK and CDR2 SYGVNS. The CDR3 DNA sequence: TGTGCCAGCAGTGCGGGGCGGAAGACAGGTGGCTACACCTTC. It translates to CASSAGRKTGGYTF.

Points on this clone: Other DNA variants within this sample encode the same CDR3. CDR3 loop: CASSLSEKLFF. Written as DNA, the CDR3 is TGTGCCAGCAGCCTGAGCGAAAAACTGTTTTTT. The V call is TRBV28, the J call TRBJ1-4; D gene uncertain. Germline V CDR1 and CDR2: MDHEN, SYDVKM. CDR3 length: 11 residues. V shed 6 bases and J shed 8 bases, with 7 bases lying between them.

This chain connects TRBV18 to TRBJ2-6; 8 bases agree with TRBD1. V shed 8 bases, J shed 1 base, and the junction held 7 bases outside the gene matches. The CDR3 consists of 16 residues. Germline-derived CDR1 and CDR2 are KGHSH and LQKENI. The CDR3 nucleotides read TGTGCCAGCGCGGACAGGGTATTGTCTGGGGCCAACGTCCTGACTTTC. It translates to CASADRVLSGANVLTF. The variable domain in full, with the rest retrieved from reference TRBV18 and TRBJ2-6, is NAGVMQNPRHLVRRRGQEARLRCSPMKGHSHVYWYRQLPEEGLKFMVYLQKENIIDESGMPKERFSAEFPKEGPSILRIQQVVRGDSAAYFCASADRVLSGANVLTFGAGSRLTVL.

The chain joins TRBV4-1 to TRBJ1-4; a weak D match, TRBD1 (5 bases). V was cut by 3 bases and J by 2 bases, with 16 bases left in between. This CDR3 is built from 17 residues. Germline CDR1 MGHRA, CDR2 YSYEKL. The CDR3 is CASSHGGKVATNEKLFF. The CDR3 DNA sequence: TGCGCCAGCAGCCACGGGGGAAAGGTGGCGACTAATGAAAAACTGTTTTTT.

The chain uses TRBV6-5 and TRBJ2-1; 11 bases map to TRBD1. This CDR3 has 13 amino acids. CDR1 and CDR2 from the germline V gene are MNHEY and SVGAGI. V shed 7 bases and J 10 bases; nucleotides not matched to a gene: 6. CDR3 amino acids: CASKGQGVGEQFF. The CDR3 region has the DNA TGTGCCAGCAAGGGACAGGGGGTAGGGGAGCAGTTCTTC.

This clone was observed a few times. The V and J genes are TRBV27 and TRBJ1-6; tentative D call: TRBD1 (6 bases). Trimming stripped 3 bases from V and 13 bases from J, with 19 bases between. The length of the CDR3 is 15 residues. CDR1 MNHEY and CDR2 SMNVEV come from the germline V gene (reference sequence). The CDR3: CASSFRGRRALPLHF. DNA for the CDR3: TGTGCCAGCAGTTTTAGGGGGAGAAGGGCCCTCCCCCTCCACTTT.

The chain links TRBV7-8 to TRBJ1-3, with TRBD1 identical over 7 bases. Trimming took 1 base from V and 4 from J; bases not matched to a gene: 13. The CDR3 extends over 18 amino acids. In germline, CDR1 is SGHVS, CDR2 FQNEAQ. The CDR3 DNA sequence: TGTGCCAGCAGCTTAGGGGTAGCACAGGGGACGCTCGGAAACACCATATATTTT. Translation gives CASSLGVAQGTLGNTIYF.

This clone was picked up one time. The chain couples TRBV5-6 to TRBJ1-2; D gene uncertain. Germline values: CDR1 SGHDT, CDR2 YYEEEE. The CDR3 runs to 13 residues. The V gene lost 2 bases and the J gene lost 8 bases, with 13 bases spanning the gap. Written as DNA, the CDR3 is TGTGCCAGCAGCTTTTCATCTTCAGTGGGCTACACCTTC. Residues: CASSFSSSVGYTF.

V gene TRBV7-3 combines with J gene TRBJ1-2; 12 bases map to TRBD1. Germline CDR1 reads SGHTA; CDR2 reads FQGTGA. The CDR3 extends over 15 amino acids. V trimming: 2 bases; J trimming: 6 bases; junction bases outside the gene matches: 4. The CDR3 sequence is CASSLVGQGAHGYTF. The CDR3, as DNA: TGTGCCAGCAGCTTAGTGGGACAGGGGGCGCATGGCTACACCTTC. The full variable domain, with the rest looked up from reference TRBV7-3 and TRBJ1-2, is GAGVSQTPSNKVTEKGKYVELRCDPISGHTALYWYRQSLGQGPEFLIYFQGTGAADDSGLPNDRFFAVRPEGSVSTLKIQRTERGDSAVYLCASSLVGQGAHGYTFGSGTRLTVV.

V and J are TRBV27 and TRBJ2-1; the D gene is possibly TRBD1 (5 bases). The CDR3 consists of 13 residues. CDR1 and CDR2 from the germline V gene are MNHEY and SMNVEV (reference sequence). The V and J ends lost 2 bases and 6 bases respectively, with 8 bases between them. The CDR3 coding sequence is TGTGCCAGCAGTTTACAGGGCCCCAATGAGCAGTTCTTC. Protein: CASSLQGPNEQFF.

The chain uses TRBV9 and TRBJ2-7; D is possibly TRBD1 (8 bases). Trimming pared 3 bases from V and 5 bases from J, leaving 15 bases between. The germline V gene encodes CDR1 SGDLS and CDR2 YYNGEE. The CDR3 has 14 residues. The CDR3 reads CASSARTGRDEQYF. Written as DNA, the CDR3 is TGTGCCAGCAGCGCAAGGACAGGGAGGGACGAGCAGTACTTC.

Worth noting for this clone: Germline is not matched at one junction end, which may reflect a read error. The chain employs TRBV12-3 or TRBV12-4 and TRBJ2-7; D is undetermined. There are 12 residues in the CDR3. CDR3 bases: TGTGCCAGCAGTCCTCTCTCCTTCGAGCAGTACTTC. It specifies CASSPLSFEQYF.

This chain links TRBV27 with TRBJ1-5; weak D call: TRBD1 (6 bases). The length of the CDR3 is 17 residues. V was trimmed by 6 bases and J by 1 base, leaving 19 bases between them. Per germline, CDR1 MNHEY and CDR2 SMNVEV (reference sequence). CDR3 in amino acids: CASRVDSRAGSNQPQHF. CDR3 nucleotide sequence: TGTGCCAGCAGGGTGGACAGTAGGGCGGGCAGCAATCAGCCCCAGCATTTT.

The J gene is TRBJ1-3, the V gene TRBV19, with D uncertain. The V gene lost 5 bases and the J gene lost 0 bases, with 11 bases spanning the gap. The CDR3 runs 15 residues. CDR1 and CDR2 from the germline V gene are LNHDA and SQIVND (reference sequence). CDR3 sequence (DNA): TGTGCCAGTAGTTACTCCCGCGGCTCTGGAAACACCATATATTTT. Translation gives CASSYSRGSGNTIYF.

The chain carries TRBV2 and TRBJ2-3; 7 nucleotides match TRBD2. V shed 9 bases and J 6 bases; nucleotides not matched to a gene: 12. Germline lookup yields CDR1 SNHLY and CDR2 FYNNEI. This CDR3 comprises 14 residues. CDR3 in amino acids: CARSKRGRDDTQYF. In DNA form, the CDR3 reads TGTGCCAGGAGTAAGCGGGGCCGGGATGATACGCAGTATTTT.

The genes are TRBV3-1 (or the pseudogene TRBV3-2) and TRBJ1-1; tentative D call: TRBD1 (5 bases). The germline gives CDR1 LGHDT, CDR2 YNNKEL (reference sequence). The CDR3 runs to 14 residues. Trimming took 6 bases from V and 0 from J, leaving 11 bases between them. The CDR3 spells CASRQPGVNTEAFF. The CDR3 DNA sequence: TGTGCCAGCAGACAACCGGGGGTGAACACTGAAGCTTTCTTT.

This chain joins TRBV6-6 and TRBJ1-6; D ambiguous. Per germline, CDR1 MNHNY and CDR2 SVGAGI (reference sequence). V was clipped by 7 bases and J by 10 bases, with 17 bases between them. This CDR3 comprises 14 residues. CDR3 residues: CASTILEVRSPLHF. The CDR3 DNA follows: TGTGCCAGCACCATTCTCGAGGTACGATCACCCCTCCACTTT.

The CDR3 loop reads CASSPDRMDYGYTF. The DNA for the CDR3 is TGTGCCAGCAGTCCGGACAGGATGGACTATGGCTACACCTTC. This chain links TRBV6-4 with TRBJ1-2; 7 bases line up with TRBD1. J was trimmed by 3 bases and V by 5 bases; bases with no gene match: 6. From germline, CDR1 is MRHNA and CDR2 SNTAGT. The CDR3 spans 14 residues.

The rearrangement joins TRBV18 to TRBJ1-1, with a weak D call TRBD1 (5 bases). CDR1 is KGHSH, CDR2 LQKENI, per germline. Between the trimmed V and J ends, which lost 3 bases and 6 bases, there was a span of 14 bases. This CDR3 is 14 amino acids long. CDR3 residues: CASSPRQGLAEAFF. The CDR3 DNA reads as TGTGCCAGCTCACCGAGGCAGGGCTTGGCTGAAGCTTTCTTT.

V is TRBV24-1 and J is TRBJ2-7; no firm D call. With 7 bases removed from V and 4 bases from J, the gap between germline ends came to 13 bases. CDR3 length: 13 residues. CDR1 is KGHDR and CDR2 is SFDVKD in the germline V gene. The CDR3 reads CATSRGARYEQYF. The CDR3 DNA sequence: TGTGCCACCAGCCGAGGCGCGCGTTACGAGCAGTACTTC.

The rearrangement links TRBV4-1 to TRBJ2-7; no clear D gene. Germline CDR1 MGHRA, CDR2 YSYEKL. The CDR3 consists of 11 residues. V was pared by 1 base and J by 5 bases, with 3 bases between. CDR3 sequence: CASSQVDEQYF. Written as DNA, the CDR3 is TGCGCCAGCAGCCAAGTAGACGAGCAGTACTTC.

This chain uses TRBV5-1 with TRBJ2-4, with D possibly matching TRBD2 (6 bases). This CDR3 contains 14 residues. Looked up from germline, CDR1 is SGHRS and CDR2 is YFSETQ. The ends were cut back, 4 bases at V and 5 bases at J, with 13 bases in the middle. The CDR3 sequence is CASSNGRPENIQYF. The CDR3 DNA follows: TGCGCCAGCAGCAACGGGAGACCGGAAAACATTCAGTACTTC.